Below, 13 T cell receptor beta chains from the same sample are listed, as sequenced in a study of cytomegalovirus exposure and HLA in healthy donors. The study ran its PCR with 60 Vbeta and 13 Jbeta primers. Clones were read by immunoSEQ multiplex PCR, and TCRdb kept only the in-frame ones, dropping some. The sample holds roughly 120,000 clones, 70% to 80% seen once. Sequencing was performed on PBMCs. These TCRs come from a man aged 45-60 years in good health and CMV-seropositive.

This clone was found a few times. This sequence joins TRBV7-2 and TRBJ2-1; D gene ambiguous. CDR1 and CDR2 (germline): SGHTA, FQGNSA. V was cut by 5 bases and J by 2 bases, with 13 bases left in between. The CDR3 covers 15 residues. CDR3 amino acids: CASSGVSYPYNEQFF. CDR3 DNA sequence: TGTGCCAGCAGCGGAGTGAGCTACCCCTACAATGAGCAGTTCTTC.

V usage is TRBV7-9 and J usage is TRBJ1-1, with D possibly matching TRBD1 (6 bases). Trimming took off 1 base at V and 7 bases at J, with 16 bases between the two ends. Germline-derived CDR1 and CDR2 are SEHNR and FQNEAQ (reference sequence). The CDR3 consists of 15 residues. CDR3 loop: CASSLGEGVWNEAFF. The CDR3 nucleotides read TGTGCCAGCAGCTTAGGTGAGGGGGTATGGAATGAAGCTTTCTTT.

Of note for this clone: The same CDR3 arises from other DNA sequences in this sample as well. The V and J genes are TRBV30 and TRBJ1-6; D is undetermined. The CDR3 runs to 13 residues. V lost 5 bases and J lost 6, with 11 bases in between. The germline V gene encodes CDR1 GTSNPN and CDR2 SVGIG (reference sequence). The CDR3 region has the DNA TGTGCCTGGGAAGGACTGTCTAATTCACCCCTCCACTTT. Encoded protein: CAWEGLSNSPLHF. The entire variable domain, with the rest obtained from reference TRBV30 and TRBJ1-6, is as follows: SQTIHQWPATLVQPVGSPLSLECTVEGTSNPNLYWYRQAAGRGLQLLFYSVGIGQISSEVPQNLSASRPQDRQFILSSKKLLLSDSGFYLCAWEGLSNSPLHFGNGTRLTVT.

The chain is built from TRBV19 and TRBJ1-2, with 8 bases matching TRBD1. V lost 6 bases, J lost 6 bases, and 6 bases stayed unmatched. The CDR3 sequence is 13 residues long. Germline lookup yields CDR1 LNHDA and CDR2 SQIVND (reference sequence). CDR3 sequence (DNA): TGTGCCAGTAGAGGACAGGGAAGGAATGGCTACACCTTC. The encoded protein is CASRGQGRNGYTF.

Relative to its sample, this clone is medium-sized (0.01 to 0.1%). Other DNA variants within this sample encode the same CDR3. The chain couples TRBV7-9 to TRBJ1-2, with D unclear. The germline CDR1 and CDR2 sequences are SEHNR and FQNEAQ (reference sequence). The V end was cut by 1 base, the J end by 1 base, with 7 bases between. The CDR3 spans 14 residues. Here the CDR3 DNA reads TGTGCCAGCAGCTTAGTCCCTAGTAACTATGGCTACACCTTC. It translates to CASSLVPSNYGYTF.

J is TRBJ1-2 and V is TRBV7-9, with D hard to call. Looked up from germline, CDR1 is SEHNR and CDR2 is FQNEAQ (reference sequence). The CDR3 has 11 residues. V lost 4 bases and J 10 bases, leaving 10 bases between the germline ends. The CDR3: CASSSTWVYTF. CDR3 nucleotides: TGTGCCAGCAGCTCGACATGGGTCTACACCTTC.

This chain connects TRBV28 to TRBJ2-7; 9 bases align to TRBD1. Germline V gene lookup returns CDR1 MDHEN and CDR2 SYDVKM. Trimming at V came to 8 bases and at J to 3 bases, leaving 8 bases not matched to a gene. The CDR3 is 14 residues long. CDR3: CASQTGQGRYEQYF. Here the CDR3 DNA reads TGTGCCAGCCAAACGGGACAGGGACGCTACGAGCAGTACTTC.

This clone has at least ten counts. This chain connects TRBV6-4 to TRBJ2-3, with a weak D call TRBD2 (6 bases). The V gene lost 4 bases and the J gene lost 3 bases, with 11 bases spanning the gap. The germline gives CDR1 MRHNA, CDR2 SNTAGT. This CDR3 comprises 14 residues. CDR3 nucleotide sequence: TGTGCCAGCAGTGGGACGGGGGAGACAGATACGCAGTATTTT. This encodes CASSGTGETDTQYF.

J is TRBJ2-3 and V is TRBV7-2; 8 nucleotides agree with TRBD2. The V and J ends lost 2 bases and 4 bases, in that order; junction bases with no gene match: 8. This CDR3 contains 16 residues. Germline-derived CDR1 and CDR2 are SGHTA and FQGNSA. CDR3 sequence (DNA): TGTGCCAGCAGCTTATCATCAAGCGGGAGTGCAGATACGCAGTATTTT. As protein: CASSLSSSGSADTQYF.

The rearrangement joins TRBV10-3 to TRBJ2-3; D ambiguous. This CDR3 region has 13 residues. The germline V gene has CDR1 ENHRY and CDR2 SYGVKD. The V end lost 10 bases, the J end lost 2 bases, and 13 bases lay between the germline ends. The CDR3 DNA reads TGTGCCACACTAAACCCGTCCACAGATACGCAGTATTTT. It is translated as CATLNPSTDTQYF.

In this sample, this clone turned up once. This rearrangement joins TRBV30 to TRBJ1-5, with D uncertain. V lost 2 bases, J lost 6 bases, and 8 bases lay in between. Per germline, CDR1 GTSNPN and CDR2 SVGIG (reference sequence). The CDR3 covers 12 residues. The CDR3 DNA reads TGTGCCTGGAGTAGGAGGGCTCAGCCCCAGCATTTT. Its translation is CAWSRRAQPQHF.

This chain connects TRBV4-1 to TRBJ1-1; 10 bases agree with TRBD1. Germline V gives CDR1 MGHRA, CDR2 YSYEKL. V gave up 4 bases and J gave up 0 bases; unmatched junction bases: 5. The CDR3 length is 16 residues. The CDR3, as DNA: TGCGCCAGCAGCCCCCGACAGGGGGCGGTGAACACTGAAGCTTTCTTT. Translating it yields CASSPRQGAVNTEAFF.

This clone turned up a few times. The chain carries TRBV5-6 and TRBJ1-2; 8 nucleotides agree with TRBD1. The V segment lost 3 bases and the J segment 8 bases; nucleotides outside the gene matches: 6. The CDR3 spans 13 residues. The germline gives CDR1 SGHDT, CDR2 YYEEEE. CDR3 DNA sequence: TGTGCCAGCAGCTCTACAGGGGGTAGCGGCTACACCTTC. This encodes CASSSTGGSGYTF.